These 4 T cell receptor beta chains originate from one sample sequenced in a study of cytomegalovirus exposure and HLA in healthy donors. Profiling relied on immunoSEQ multiplex PCR, and the TCRdb table lists in-frame clones only, not all of them. The sample consists of roughly 200,000 clones, approximately 83% of them appearing once. The source material was PBMCs. The receptors were gathered from a woman younger than 35 in good health and CMV-seropositive.

Ten or more counts support this clone. Written as DNA, the CDR3 is TGCGCCAGCAGCCAAGAGGCAGGGGGCGGGGGCTACACCTTC. Translated: CASSQEAGGGGYTF. The chain joins TRBV4-1 to TRBJ1-2; TRBD1 agrees at 8 bases. The CDR3 extends over 14 amino acids. The V and J ends lost 0 bases and 8 bases, in that order; junction bases with no gene match: 5. CDR1 and CDR2 (germline): MGHRA, YSYEKL.

The rearrangement joins TRBV5-1 to TRBJ2-5, with 12 positions matching TRBD2. CDR1 is SGHRS and CDR2 is YFSETQ in the germline V gene. J gave up 4 bases and V 5 bases, and 3 bases lay outside the gene matches. This CDR3 contains 14 residues. This chain's CDR3 is CASSPGLAGETQYF. The CDR3, as DNA: TGCGCCAGCAGTCCGGGACTAGCGGGAGAGACCCAGTACTTC.

This chain joins TRBV1 and TRBJ1-1; TRBD1 reflects the table's D call only, with no check against the DNA. TRBV1 is a recognized pseudogene. The CDR3 sequence is 17 residues long. In DNA form, the CDR3 reads TGCACCAGCAGCCTATTCAGGGACACGACATGGGGTACTGAAGCTTTCTTT. It encodes CTSSLFRDTTWGTEAFF.

CDR3 DNA sequence: TGCAGCGGCGCACCGGGACAAGACACAGATACGCAGTATTTT. Translated: CSGAPGQDTDTQYF. The chain carries TRBV29-1 and TRBJ2-3; D may be TRBD1 (6 bases). Germline V lookup: CDR1 SQVTM, CDR2 ANQGSEA. V was shortened by 7 bases and J by 2 bases, with 16 bases between the two germline ends. This CDR3 region has 14 residues.